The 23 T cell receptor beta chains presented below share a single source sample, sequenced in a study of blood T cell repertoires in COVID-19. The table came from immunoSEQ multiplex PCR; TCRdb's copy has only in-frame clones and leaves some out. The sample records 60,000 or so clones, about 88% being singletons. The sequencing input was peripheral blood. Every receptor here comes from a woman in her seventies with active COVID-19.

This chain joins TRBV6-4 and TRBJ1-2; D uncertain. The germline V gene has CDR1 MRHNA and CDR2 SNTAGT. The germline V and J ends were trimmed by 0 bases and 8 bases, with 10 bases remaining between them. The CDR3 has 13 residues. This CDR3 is CASSDSEGRGYTF. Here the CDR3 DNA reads TGTGCCAGCAGTGACTCGGAGGGAAGAGGCTACACCTTC.

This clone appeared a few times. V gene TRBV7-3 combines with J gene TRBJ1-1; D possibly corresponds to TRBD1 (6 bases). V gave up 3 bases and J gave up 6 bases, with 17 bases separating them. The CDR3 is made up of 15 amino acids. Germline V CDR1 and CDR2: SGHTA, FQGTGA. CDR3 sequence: CASSFGNREGAEAFF. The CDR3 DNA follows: TGTGCCAGCAGCTTTGGGAACAGGGAAGGGGCTGAAGCTTTCTTT.

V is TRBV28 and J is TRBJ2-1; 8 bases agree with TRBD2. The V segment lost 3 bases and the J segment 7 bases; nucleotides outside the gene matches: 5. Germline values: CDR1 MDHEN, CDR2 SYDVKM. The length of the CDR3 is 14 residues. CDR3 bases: TGTGCCAGCAGTTTGCGGGGGGCGCTTAATGAGCAGTTCTTC. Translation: CASSLRGALNEQFF.

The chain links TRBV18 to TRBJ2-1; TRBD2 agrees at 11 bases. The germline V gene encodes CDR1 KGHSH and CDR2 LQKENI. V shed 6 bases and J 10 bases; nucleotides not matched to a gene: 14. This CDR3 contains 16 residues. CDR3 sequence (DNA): TGTGCCAGCTCCCTGCTTGGGACTAGCGGCCCGACGGAGCAGTTCTTC. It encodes CASSLLGTSGPTEQFF.

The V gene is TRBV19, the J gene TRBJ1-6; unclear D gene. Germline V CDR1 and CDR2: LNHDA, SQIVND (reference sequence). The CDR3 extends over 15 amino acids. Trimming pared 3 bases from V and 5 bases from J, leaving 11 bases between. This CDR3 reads CASSIEGSDNSPLHF. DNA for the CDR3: TGTGCCAGTAGTATCGAGGGTTCAGATAATTCACCCCTCCACTTT.

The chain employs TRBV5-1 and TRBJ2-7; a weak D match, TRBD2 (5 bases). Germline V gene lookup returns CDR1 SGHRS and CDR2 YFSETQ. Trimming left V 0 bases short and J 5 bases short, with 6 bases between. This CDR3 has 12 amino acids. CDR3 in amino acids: CASSLVGNEQYF. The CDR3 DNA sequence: TGCGCCAGCAGCTTGGTCGGGAACGAGCAGTACTTC. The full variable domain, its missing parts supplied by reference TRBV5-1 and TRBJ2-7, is KAGVTQTPRYLIKTRGQQVTLSCSPISGHRSVSWYQQTPGQGLQFLFEYFSETQRNKGNFPGRFSGRQFSNSRSEMNVSTLELGDSALYLCASSLVGNEQYFGPGTRLTVT.

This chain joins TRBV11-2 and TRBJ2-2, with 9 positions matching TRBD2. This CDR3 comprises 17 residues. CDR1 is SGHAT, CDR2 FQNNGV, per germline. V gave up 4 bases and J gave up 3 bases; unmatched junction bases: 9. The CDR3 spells CASSSSKLAGHTGELFF. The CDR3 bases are TGTGCCAGCAGCTCGTCGAAACTAGCGGGCCACACCGGGGAGCTGTTTTTT.

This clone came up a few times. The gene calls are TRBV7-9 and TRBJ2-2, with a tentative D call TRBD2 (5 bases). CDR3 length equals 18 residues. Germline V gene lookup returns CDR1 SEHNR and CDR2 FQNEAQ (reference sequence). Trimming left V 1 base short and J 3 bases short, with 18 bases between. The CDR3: CASSLGLSANGDTGELFF. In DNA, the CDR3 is TGTGCCAGCAGCTTAGGGCTATCGGCAAACGGGGACACCGGGGAGCTGTTTTTT.

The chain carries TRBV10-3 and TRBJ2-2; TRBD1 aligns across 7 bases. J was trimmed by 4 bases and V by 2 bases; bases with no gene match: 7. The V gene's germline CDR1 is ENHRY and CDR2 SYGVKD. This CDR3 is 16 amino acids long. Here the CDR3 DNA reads TGTGCCATCAGTGAGGCAGGGACAGAAGGCACCGGGGAGCTGTTTTTT. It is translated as CAISEAGTEGTGELFF.

The CDR3 nucleotides are TGTGCCAGCAGCTTTACGAGGGGGTTAGGCTACACCTTC. Protein: CASSFTRGLGYTF. V and J are TRBV27 and TRBJ1-2; possible D gene TRBD1, 6 bases. V shed 6 bases and J shed 8 bases, with 16 bases lying between them. Germline values: CDR1 MNHEY, CDR2 SMNVEV (reference sequence). The CDR3 runs 13 residues.

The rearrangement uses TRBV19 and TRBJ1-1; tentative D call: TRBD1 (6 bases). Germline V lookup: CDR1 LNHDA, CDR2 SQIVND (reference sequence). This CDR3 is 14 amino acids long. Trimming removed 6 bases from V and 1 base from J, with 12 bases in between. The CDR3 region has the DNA TGTGCCAGTAGCCGGGGGGCGAAGAACACTGAAGCTTTCTTT. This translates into CASSRGAKNTEAFF.

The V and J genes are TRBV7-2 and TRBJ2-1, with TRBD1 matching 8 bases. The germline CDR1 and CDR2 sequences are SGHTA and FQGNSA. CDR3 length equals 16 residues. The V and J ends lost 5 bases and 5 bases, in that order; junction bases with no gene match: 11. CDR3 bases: TGTGCCAGCAGCAGGAGGGCGGGACAGGTAAACAATGAGCAGTTCTTC. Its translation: CASSRRAGQVNNEQFF.

CDR3 DNA sequence: TGTGCCAGCTCACCGGACCGACGACAGGGCGAGCAGTACTTC. Translated: CASSPDRRQGEQYF. The chain employs TRBV18 and TRBJ2-7, with TRBD1 matching over 7 bases. Trimming removed 3 bases from V and 6 bases from J; junction bases left unmatched: 8. The germline CDR1 and CDR2 sequences are KGHSH and LQKENI. The CDR3 extends over 14 amino acids.

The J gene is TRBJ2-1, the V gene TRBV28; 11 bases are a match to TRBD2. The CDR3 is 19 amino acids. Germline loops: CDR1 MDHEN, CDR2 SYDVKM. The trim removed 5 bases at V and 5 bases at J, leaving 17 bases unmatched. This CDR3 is CASSTLAGANLDRDNEQFF. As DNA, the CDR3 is TGTGCCAGCAGTACACTAGCGGGAGCCAATCTCGATCGAGACAATGAGCAGTTCTTC.

CDR3 sequence: CASIPAPPLLAGDEQYF. DNA of the CDR3: TGTGCCAGCATCCCCGCCCCTCCGTTACTAGCGGGAGACGAGCAGTACTTC. The J gene is TRBJ2-7, the V gene TRBV28, with 11 bases matching TRBD2. Germline V lookup: CDR1 MDHEN, CDR2 SYDVKM. J gave up 5 bases and V 7 bases, and 16 bases lay outside the gene matches. The CDR3 runs 17 residues. The entire variable domain, with the rest obtained from reference TRBV28 and TRBJ2-7, is as follows: DVKVTQSSRYLVKRTGEKVFLECVQDMDHENMFWYRQDPGLGLRLIYFSYDVKMKEKGDIPEGYSVSREKKERFSLILESASTNQTSMYLCASIPAPPLLAGDEQYFGPGTRLTVT.

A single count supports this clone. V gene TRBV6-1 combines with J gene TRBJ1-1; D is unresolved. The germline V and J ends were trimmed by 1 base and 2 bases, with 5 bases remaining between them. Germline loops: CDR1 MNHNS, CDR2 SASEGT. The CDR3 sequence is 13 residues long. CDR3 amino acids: CASSEDVNTEAFF. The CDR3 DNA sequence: TGTGCCAGCAGTGAAGATGTAAACACTGAAGCTTTCTTT.

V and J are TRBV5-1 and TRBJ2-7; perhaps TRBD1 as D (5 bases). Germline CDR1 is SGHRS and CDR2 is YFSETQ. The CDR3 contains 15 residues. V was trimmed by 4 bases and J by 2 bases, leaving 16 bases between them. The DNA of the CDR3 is TGCGCCAGCAGCCCGACTCTGGACACAACCTACGAGCAGTACTTC. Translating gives CASSPTLDTTYEQYF.

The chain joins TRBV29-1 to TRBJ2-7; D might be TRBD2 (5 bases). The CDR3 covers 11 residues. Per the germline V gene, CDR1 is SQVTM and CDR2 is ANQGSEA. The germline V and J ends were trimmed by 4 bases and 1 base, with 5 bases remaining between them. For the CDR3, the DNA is TGCAGCGTTGGGACTTCCTACGAGCAGTACTTC. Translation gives CSVGTSYEQYF.

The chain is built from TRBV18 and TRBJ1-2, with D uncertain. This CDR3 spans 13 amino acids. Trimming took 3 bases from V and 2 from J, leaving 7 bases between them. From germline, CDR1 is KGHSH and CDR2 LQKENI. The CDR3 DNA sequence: TGTGCCAGCTCACCGGGAGTGAACTATGGCTACACCTTC. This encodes CASSPGVNYGYTF.

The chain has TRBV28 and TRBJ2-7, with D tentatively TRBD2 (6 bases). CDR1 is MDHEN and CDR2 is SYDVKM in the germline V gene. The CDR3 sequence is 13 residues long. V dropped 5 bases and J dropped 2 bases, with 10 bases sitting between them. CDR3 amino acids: CASSGGNTYEQYF. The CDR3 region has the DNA TGTGCCAGCAGTGGCGGGAACACCTACGAGCAGTACTTC. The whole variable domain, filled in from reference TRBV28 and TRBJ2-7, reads DVKVTQSSRYLVKRTGEKVFLECVQDMDHENMFWYRQDPGLGLRLIYFSYDVKMKEKGDIPEGYSVSREKKERFSLILESASTNQTSMYLCASSGGNTYEQYFGPGTRLTVT.

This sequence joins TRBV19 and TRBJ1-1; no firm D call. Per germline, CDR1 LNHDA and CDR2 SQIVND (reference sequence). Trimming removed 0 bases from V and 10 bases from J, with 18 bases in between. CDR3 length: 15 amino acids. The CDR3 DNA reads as TGTGCCAGTAGTATAGAACCGGGTGGGTCTAGCCGAGCTTTCTTT. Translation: CASSIEPGGSSRAFF. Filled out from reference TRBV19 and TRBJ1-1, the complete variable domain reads DGGITQSPKYLFRKEGQNVTLSCEQNLNHDAMYWYRQDPGQGLRLIYYSQIVNDFQKGDIAEGYSVSREKKESFPLTVTSAQKNPTAFYLCASSIEPGGSSRAFFGQGTRLTVV.

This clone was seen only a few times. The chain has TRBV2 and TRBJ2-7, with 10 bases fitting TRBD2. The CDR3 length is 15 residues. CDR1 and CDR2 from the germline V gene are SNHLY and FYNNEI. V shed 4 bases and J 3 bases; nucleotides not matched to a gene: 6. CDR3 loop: CASSVGTSEIYEQYF. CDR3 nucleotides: TGTGCCAGCAGTGTCGGGACTAGCGAGATCTACGAGCAGTACTTC.

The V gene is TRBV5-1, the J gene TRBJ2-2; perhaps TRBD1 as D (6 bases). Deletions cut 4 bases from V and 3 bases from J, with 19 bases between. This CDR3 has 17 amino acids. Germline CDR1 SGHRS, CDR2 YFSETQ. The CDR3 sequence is CASSLHNSDSDTGELFF. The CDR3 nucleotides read TGCGCCAGCAGCCTTCATAACTCGGACAGCGACACCGGGGAGCTGTTTTTT.